This T cell receptor beta chain was documented in a study of blood T cells in healthy people across ages. Through a sample-barcoded 5' primer and a J-beta primer mix, a second PCR was run for about 6 to 11 cycles. Unique molecular identifiers of 12 random nucleotides labeled each cDNA. Via MiXCR, TCRdb re-called the 5' RACE reads, giving one row per CDR3 protein. The profile shows 1,800,000 or so distinct CDR3 sequences, 30% to 40% of them singletons. This CDR3 is 13 amino acids long. In germline, CDR1 is SGHVS, CDR2 FNYEAQ. Each donor gave roughly 9.1 milliliters of peripheral blood. The study isolated at least 6.5 million PBMCs from each sample. Study-wide results and caveats: Compared with aged donors, long-lived donors showed fewer expanded clones, suggesting selection.

Comments on this clonotype: Its antigen remains unidentified. One end of the junction fails to match germline, which may point to a read error.

The V gene is TRBV7-6, the J gene TRBJ1-2; a possible D gene is TRBD1 (5 bases). The source of this sequence is a human donor in good health. Sequencing was performed on blood. The CDR3 here is CTSSLQENYGYTF. CDR3 coding DNA: TGTACCAGCAGCTTACAGGAAAACTATGGCTACACCTTC.